This is a list of T cell receptor beta chains from one sample in a study of blood T cells in healthy people across ages. Each CDR3 protein is one row after TCRdb ran MiXCR on the 5' RACE reads. The table has about 1.7 million distinct CDR3 sequences, about 28% seen once. Sequencing was carried out using blood. Receptors originate from a woman under 40 in good health. Each CDR3 is given with its conserved first and last residue. A row's size may be missing; if present it is once, few, many or a size class.

V	J	size	CDR3
TRBV18	TRBJ2-5	many	CASSPPYQETQYF
TRBV28	TRBJ1-2	.	CACTSGAVIGGYTF
TRBV10-2	TRBJ2-1	many	CASSEGYNEQFF
TRBV12-3/TRBV12-4	TRBJ2-3	.	CASSLYLRGTDTQYF
TRBV3-1	TRBJ1-6	once	CASSQNGRSPLHF
TRBV5-1	TRBJ1-2	few	CASSWGDKNGYTF
TRBV2	TRBJ2-3	.	CASSDSIKDPTDTQYF
TRBV12-3/TRBV12-4	TRBJ2-7	.	CASRPRADSYEQYF
TRBV12-3/TRBV12-4	TRBJ1-2	few	CASSSRATSGYTF
TRBV6-1	TRBJ1-5	few	CASSEQGVDQPQHF
TRBV19	TRBJ1-4	.	CASSIRGPNEKLFF
TRBV7-2	TRBJ1-5	.	CASSPSGRASNQPQHF
TRBV27	TRBJ2-7	many	CATLTAYEQYF
TRBV24-1	TRBJ2-1	few	CATAGTGGSKEQFF
TRBV10-2	TRBJ2-1	few	CASNLGLAGGPSYNEQFF
TRBV20-1	TRBJ2-6	many	CSASPWANVLTF
TRBV18	TRBJ2-5	few	CASSTSAQETQYF
TRBV28	TRBJ1-5	.	CASSRRPYSNQPQHF
TRBV20-1	TRBJ2-7	.	CSARSLAGIGEQYF
TRBV9	TRBJ1-2	few	CASSPRGEVAYGYTF
TRBV6-6	.	.	CASSPRARGEHEQYF
TRBV7-3	TRBJ2-3	.	CASSSPSGGESDTQYF